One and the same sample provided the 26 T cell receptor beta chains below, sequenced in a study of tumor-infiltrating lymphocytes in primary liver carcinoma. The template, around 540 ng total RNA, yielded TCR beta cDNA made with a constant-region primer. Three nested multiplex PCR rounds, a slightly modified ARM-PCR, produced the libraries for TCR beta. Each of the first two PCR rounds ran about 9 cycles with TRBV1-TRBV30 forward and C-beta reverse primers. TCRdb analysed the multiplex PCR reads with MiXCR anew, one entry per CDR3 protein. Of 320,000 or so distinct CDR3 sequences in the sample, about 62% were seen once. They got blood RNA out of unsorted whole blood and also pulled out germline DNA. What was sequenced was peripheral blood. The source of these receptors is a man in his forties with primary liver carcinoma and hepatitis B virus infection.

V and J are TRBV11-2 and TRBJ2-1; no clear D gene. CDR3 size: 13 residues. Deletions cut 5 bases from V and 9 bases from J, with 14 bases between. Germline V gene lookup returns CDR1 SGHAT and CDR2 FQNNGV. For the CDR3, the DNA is TGTGCCAGCAGCACAGACGGCCACAGTGAGCAGTTCTTC. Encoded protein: CASSTDGHSEQFF.

The CDR3 DNA is TGCGCCAGCAGCTTGTTTGGCGGGAGGGTGCTGGACACCGGGGAGCTGTTTTTT. This translates into CASSLFGGRVLDTGELFF. This chain uses TRBV5-1 with TRBJ2-2, with 9 bases identical to TRBD2. This CDR3 has 18 residues. In germline, CDR1 is SGHRS, CDR2 YFSETQ. The V and J ends lost 1 base and 3 bases, in that order; junction bases with no gene match: 10.

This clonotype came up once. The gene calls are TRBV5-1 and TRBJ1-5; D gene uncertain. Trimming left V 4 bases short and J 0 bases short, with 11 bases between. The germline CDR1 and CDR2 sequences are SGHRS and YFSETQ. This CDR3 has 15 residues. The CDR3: CASSPAGSSNQPQHF. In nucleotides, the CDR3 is TGCGCCAGCAGCCCGGCGGGCAGTAGCAATCAGCCCCAGCATTTT.

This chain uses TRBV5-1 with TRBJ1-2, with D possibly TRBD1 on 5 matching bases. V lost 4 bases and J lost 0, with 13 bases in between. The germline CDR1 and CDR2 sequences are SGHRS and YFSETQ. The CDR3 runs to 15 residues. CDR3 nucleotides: TGCGCCAGCAGCGCCGGGGCAGGGTCTAACTATGGCTACACCTTC. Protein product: CASSAGAGSNYGYTF.

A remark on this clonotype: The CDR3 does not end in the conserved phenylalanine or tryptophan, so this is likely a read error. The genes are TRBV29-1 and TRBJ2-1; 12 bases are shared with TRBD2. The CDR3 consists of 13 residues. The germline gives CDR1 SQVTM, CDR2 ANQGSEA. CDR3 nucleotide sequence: TGTAGCTGGGGGACTAGCGGGTTCAATGAGCAGTTCTCC. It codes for CSWGTSGFNEQFS.

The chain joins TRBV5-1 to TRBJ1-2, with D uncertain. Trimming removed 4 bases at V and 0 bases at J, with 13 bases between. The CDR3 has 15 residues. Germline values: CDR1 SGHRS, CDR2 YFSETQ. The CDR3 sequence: CASSPGPVTNYGYTF. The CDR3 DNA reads TGCGCCAGCAGCCCGGGTCCGGTTACTAACTATGGCTACACCTTC. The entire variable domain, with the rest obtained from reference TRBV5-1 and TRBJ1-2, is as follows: KAGVTQTPRYLIKTRGQQVTLSCSPISGHRSVSWYQQTPGQGLQFLFEYFSETQRNKGNFPGRFSGRQFSNSRSEMNVSTLELGDSALYLCASSPGPVTNYGYTFGSGTRLTVV.

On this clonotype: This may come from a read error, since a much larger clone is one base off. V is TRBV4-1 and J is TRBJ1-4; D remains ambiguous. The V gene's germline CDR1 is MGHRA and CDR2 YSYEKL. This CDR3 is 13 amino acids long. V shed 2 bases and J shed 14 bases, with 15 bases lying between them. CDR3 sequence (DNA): TGCGCCAGCAGCCAAACCTCCCTCAAGGGCCTGTTTTTT. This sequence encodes CASSQTSLKGLFF.

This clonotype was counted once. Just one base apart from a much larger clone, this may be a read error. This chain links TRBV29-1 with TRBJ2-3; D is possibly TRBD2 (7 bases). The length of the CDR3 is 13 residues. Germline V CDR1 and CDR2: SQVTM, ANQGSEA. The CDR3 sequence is CSVLGGGTDTRYF. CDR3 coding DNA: TGCAGCGTCCTGGGGGGGGGCACAGATACGCGGTATTTT.

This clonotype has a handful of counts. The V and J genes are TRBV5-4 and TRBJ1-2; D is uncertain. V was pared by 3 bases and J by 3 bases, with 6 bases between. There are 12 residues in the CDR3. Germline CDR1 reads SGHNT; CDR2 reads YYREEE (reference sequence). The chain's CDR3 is CASSSTDYGYTF. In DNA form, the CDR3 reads TGTGCCAGCAGCTCCACAGACTATGGCTACACCTTC.

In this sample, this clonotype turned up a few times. The CDR3 loop is CASSLIGGQPQHF. The DNA of the CDR3 is TGTGCCAGCAGCTTAATCGGGGGTCAGCCCCAGCATTTT. The rearrangement joins TRBV7-3 to TRBJ1-5, with D maybe TRBD1 (5 bases). This CDR3 is built from 13 residues. Looked up from germline, CDR1 is SGHTA and CDR2 is FQGTGA. Trimming removed 1 base at V and 6 bases at J, with 7 bases between. Full variable domain (rest looked up from reference TRBV7-3 and TRBJ1-5): GAGVSQTPSNKVTEKGKYVELRCDPISGHTALYWYRQSLGQGPEFLIYFQGTGAADDSGLPNDRFFAVRPEGSVSTLKIQRTERGDSAVYLCASSLIGGQPQHFGDGTRLSIL.

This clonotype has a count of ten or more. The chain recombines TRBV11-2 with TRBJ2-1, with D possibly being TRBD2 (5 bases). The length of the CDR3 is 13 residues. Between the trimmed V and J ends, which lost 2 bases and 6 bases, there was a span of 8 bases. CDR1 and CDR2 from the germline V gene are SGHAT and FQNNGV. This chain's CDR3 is CASSLSAGNEQFF. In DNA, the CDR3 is TGTGCCAGCAGCTTAAGTGCGGGCAATGAGCAGTTCTTC.

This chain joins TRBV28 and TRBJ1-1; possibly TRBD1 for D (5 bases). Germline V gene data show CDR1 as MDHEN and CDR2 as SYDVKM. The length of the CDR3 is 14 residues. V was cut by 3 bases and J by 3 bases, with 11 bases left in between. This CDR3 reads CASSLGRVDTEAFF. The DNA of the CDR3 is TGTGCCAGCAGTTTGGGCAGGGTAGACACTGAAGCTTTCTTT.

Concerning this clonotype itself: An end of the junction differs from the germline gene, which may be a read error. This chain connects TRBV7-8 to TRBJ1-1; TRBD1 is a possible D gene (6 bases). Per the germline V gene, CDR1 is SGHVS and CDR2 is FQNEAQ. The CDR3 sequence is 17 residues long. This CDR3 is CASSLSLGDTLKIEDFF. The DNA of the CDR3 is TGTGCCAGCAGCCTTTCACTTGGGGACACCCTTAAAATTGAAGATTTCTTT.

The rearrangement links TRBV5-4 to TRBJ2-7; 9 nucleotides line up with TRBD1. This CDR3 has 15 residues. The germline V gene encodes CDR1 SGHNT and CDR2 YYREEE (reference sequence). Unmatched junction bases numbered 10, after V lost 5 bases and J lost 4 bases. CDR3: CASSPGTGSLYEQYF. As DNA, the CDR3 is TGTGCCAGCAGTCCCGGGACAGGGTCATTGTACGAGCAGTACTTC.

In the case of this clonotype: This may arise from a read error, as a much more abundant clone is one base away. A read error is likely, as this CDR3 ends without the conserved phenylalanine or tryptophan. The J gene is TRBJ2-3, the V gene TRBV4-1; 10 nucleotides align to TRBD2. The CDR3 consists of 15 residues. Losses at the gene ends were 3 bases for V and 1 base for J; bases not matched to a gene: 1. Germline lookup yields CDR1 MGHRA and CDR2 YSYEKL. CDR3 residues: CASSQSGRGTDTQYS. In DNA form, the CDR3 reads TGCGCCAGCAGCCAGAGCGGGAGGGGCACAGATACGCAGTATTCT.

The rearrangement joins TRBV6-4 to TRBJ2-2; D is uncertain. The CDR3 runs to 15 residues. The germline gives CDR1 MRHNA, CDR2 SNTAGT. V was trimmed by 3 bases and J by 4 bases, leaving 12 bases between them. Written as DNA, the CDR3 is TGTGCCAGCAGTGAGAACAGTTATACCACCGGGGAGCTGTTTTTT. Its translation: CASSENSYTTGELFF.

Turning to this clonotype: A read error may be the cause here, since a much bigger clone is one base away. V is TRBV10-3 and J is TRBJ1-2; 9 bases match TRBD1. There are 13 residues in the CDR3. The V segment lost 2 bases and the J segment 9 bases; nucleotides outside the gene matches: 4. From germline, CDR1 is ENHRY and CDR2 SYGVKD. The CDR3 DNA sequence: TGTGCCATCAGTGAGCCGACAGGGGGTCGCTACACCTTC. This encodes CAISEPTGGRYTF.

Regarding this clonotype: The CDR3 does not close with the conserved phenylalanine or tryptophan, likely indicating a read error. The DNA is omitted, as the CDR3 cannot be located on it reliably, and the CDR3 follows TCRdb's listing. The CDR3 spells CASTIDLSSYNEQLL. The V and J genes are TRBV11-2 and TRBJ2-1. With termini counted, the CDR3 has 15 amino acids. Germline V CDR1 and CDR2: SGHAT, FQNNGV.

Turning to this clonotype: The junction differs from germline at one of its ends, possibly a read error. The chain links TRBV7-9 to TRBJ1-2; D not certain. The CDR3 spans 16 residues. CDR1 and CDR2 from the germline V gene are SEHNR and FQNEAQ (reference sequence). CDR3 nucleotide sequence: TGTGCCAGCACCTGTGCAGGAGCCACTAGTAACTATGGCTACACCTTT. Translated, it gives CASTCAGATSNYGYTF.

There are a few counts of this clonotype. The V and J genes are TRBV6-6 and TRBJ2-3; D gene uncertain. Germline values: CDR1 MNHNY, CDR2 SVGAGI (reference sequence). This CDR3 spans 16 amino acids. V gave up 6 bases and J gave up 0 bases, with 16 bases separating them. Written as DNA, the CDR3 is TGTGCCAGCAGCCGCCTCAGGTTACCTAGCACAGATACGCAGTATTTT. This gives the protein CASSRLRLPSTDTQYF.

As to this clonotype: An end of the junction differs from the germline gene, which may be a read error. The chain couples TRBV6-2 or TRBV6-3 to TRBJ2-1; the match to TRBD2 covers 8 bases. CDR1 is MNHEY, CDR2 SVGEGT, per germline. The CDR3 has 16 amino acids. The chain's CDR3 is CPSSYASGPPYNEQFF. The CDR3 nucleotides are TGTCCCAGCAGTTACGCTAGCGGGCCCCCCTACAATGAGCAGTTCTTC.

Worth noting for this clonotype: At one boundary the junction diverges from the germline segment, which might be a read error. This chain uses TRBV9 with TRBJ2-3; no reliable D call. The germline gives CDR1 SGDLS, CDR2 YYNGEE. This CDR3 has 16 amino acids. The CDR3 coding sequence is TGTGCGAGCAGCGTAGGGCACACGGCTAGCACAGATACGCAGTATTTT. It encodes CASSVGHTASTDTQYF.

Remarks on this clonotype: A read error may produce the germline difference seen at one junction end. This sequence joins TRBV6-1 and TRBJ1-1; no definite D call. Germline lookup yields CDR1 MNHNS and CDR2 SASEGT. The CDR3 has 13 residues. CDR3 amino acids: CASSQSKVLSALF. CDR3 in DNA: TGTGCAAGCAGCCAGAGTAAGGTTCTCTCAGCTCTCTTT.

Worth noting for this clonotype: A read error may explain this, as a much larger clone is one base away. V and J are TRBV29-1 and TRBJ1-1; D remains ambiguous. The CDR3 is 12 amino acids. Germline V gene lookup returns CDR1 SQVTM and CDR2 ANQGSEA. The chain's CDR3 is CSVSGSNTEAFF. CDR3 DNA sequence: TGCAGTGTCTCCGGGTCTAACACTGAAGCTTTCTTT.

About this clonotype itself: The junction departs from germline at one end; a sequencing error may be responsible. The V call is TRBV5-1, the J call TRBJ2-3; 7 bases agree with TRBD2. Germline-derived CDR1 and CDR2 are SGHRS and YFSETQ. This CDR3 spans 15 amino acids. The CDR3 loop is CVSSSYGGGPDTQYF. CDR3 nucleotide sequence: TGCGTCAGCAGCTCGTACGGGGGAGGGCCAGATACGCAGTATTTT. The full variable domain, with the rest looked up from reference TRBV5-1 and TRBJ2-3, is KAGVTQTPRYLIKTRGQQVTLSCSPISGHRSVSWYQQTPGQGLQFLFEYFSETQRNKGNFPGRFSGRQFSNSRSEMNVSTLELGDSALYLCVSSSYGGGPDTQYFGPGTRLTVL.

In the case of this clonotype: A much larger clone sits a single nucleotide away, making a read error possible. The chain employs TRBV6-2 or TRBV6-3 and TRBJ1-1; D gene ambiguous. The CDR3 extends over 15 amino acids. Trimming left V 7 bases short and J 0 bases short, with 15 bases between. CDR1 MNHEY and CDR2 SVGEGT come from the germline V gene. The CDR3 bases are TGTGCCAGCATGCACTCGTTGGATTTGAACACTGAAGCTTTCTTT. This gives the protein CASMHSLDLNTEAFF.